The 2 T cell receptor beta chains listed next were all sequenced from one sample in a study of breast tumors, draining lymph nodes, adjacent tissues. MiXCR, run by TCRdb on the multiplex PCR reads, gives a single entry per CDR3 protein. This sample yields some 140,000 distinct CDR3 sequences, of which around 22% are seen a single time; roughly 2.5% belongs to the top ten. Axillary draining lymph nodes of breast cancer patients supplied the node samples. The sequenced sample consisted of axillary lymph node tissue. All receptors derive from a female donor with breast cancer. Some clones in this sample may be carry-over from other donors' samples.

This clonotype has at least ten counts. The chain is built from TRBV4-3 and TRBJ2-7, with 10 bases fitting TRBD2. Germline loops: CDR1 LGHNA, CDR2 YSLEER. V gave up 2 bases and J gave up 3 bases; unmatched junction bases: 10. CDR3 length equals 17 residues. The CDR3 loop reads CASSQPRTSGTFYEQYF. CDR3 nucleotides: TGCGCCAGCAGCCAACCACGGACTAGCGGCACTTTCTACGAGCAGTACTTC.

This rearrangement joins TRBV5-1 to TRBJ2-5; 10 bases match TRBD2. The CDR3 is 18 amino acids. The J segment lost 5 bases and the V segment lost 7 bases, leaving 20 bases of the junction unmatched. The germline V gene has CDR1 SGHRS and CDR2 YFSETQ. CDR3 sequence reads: CASQPGASGSWGRETQYF. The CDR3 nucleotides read TGCGCCAGCCAACCCGGGGCTAGCGGGAGTTGGGGTAGGGAGACCCAGTACTTC.